This T cell receptor beta chain was sequenced during a study of blood T cells in healthy people across ages. Study-wide results and limits: TCR beta diversity, measured per million T cells, fell in a roughly linear way with age. Investigators viewed diversity estimates from one million T cells as underestimates, the study reported.

The CDR3 is 13 amino acids. In germline, CDR1 is LGHDT, CDR2 YNNKEL (reference sequence). The germline V and J ends were trimmed by 4 bases and 9 bases, with 15 bases remaining between them. Comments on this clonotype: Antigen: not known.

Together with a sample-barcoded 5' primer, a J-beta primer mix was included in a second PCR lasting roughly 6 to 12 cycles. TCRdb redid the calling of the 5' RACE reads with MiXCR, one entry per CDR3 protein. The data show some 1,500,000 distinct CDR3 sequences, with roughly 43% seen just once and about 4% held by the top ten. Peripheral blood was drawn, about 9.1 milliliters per donor. Sequencing was done on a sample of blood. This clonotype was sampled from a woman aged 18-35 years in good health. This chain uses TRBV3-1 with TRBJ2-5; maybe TRBD2 (5 bases). The CDR3 DNA reads TGTGCCAGCAGCCCACCATTCGGGAAATCCCAGTACTTC. It is translated as CASSPPFGKSQYF.